The text below deals with one TCR beta chain. What antigen it recognizes has not been identified. Within one base of it there is no much larger clone, and no base qualities were kept. V and J are truncated by 0 bases and 3 bases respectively, leaving an intervening sequence of 12 bases. CDR1 SGHTA and CDR2 FQGTGA were looked up in the germline V gene. The CDR3 holds 15 amino acids from the cysteine to the phenylalanine. Just the 45-base CDR3 DNA is kept, in frame starting at base 1. In the ViraFEST assay, PBMC were stimulated with viral peptide pools, and antigen-specific CD4+ T cell clonotypes were then identified by expansion using TCR sequencing. After approximately 11 days of culture, CD4+ T cells were isolated with the EasySep CD4+ T cell isolation kit. PCR-confirmed SARS-CoV-2 infection had occurred in convalescent patients between March and December 2020, before the Alpha, Beta and Delta variants emerged in the United States. Approximately 2 million PBMC per well were cultured in IMDM with 5% human AB serum, 9 to 10 IU/ml IL-2 and gentamicin, plus 10 ug/ml peptides. On days 3 and 7, half of the culture medium was replaced with fresh IL-2-containing medium. Unless otherwise noted, each peptide stimulation condition was cultured in triplicate wells. Using Ficoll-Paque Plus gradient centrifugation, PBMC were separated from whole blood and then either used fresh or cryopreserved at -140C. The QIAamp micro DNA kit was used to extract genomic DNA from the cultured CD4+ T cells.

This entry is derived from a study of vaccination effects on CD4 cells after COVID-19 (dated by TCRdb to the early 2020s). Notes on the research overall: Participants received two doses of either the BNT162b2 or the mRNA-1273 mRNA SARS-CoV-2 vaccine. Pre-vaccine samples were collected from two convalescent patients 16 days and one week before the first dose, corresponding to 142 and 148 days after COVID-19 diagnosis. SARS-CoV-2 spike-specific CD4+ TCR repertoires were compared before and after mRNA vaccination in COVID-19 convalescent patients and in infection-naive vaccine recipients. Cultures from other donors in the study were sequenced with the Oncomine TCR Beta short-read assay on an Illumina iSeq 100. Altogether, 10 COVID-19 convalescent patients and 4 SARS-CoV-2-naive healthy vaccine recipients made up the full study.

Results the study describes overall, beyond this receptor: For convalescent patients, new clones induced by the vaccine made up most of the post-vaccine spike-reactive repertoire, and these new clones were largely distinct from the clones induced by infection. The study was limited by a small number of convalescent patients, and early post-infection timepoints were lacking. At late post-vaccination timepoints, both infection-induced and vaccine-induced clones showed marked clonal contraction, consistent with waning T cell responses.

Library preparation was by the immunoSEQ multiplex PCR assay. DNA from the cultured and isolated CD4+ T cells underwent TCR beta CDR3 sequencing. As for the authors' bioinformatics: Non-productive TCR sequences were removed and reads were trimmed to the CDR3 region, keeping CDR3s of at least 7 amino acids. Antigen-specific clonotypes were identified using the MANAFEST web app by comparison of expansion in peptide wells against reference cultures. To count as positive, a clone had to show expansion at FDR<0.05 compared with the reference and with all other wells, an odds ratio above 5, and a frequency above 0.1% in two replicate wells. A clonotype was called cross-reactive if it was significantly expanded both in SARS-CoV-2 spike wells and in at least one common cold coronavirus spike condition. Levenshtein distance calculated with the stringdist R package was used to assess CDR3 similarity, and unrooted trees were constructed with ape in R 3.6.1. TCRdb holds this immuneACCESS table with in-frame rearrangements only. Some clones are missing; in checked studies, unresolved V genes explain under half, and the rest has no known cause. Clone size and the V and J calls come from that table; the DNA yielded D and trimming. This sample lists 42,000 or so clones; about three quarters were detected once. Under 30% of the sample lies in the top ten.

The sequence was collected from a human donor who had a prior SARS-CoV-2 infection. The chain couples TRBV7-3 to TRBJ2-7, with no reliable assignment of the D segment. Sequences were derived from CD4+ T cells from PBMCs cultured with a peptide pool, sampled before COVID-19 vaccination. CDR3 reads: CASSLTGNSDYEQYF. The DNA sequence is given as TGTGCCAGCAGCTTAACGGGTAATTCGGACTACGAGCAGTACTTC.